These 27 T cell receptor beta chains were sequenced from one sample in a study of read filtering for tumor transcriptome and immune sequencing. Molecular barcoded adaptors covering alpha/delta and beta/gamma chains were used on approximately 400 ng RNA. TCRdb analysed the reads with MiXCR anew, one entry per CDR3 protein. The data contain about 46,000 distinct CDR3 sequences, approximately 12% of them singletons. What was sequenced was a population of CD138-negative cells sorted from bone marrow. The receptors stem from a donor aged 40 or older with multiple myeloma.

This clonotype was counted at least ten times. J is TRBJ1-1 and V is TRBV4-3, with D perhaps TRBD1 (6 bases). V shed 3 bases and J shed 3 bases, with 29 bases lying between them. The length of the CDR3 is 20 residues. Germline loops: CDR1 LGHNA, CDR2 YSLEER. The CDR3 sequence: CASSHALPGHRRGWDTEAFF. CDR3 nucleotides: TGCGCCAGCAGCCACGCGCTTCCGGGACACCGGAGAGGGTGGGACACTGAAGCTTTCTTT.

The sample holds many counts of this clonotype. CDR3 sequence reads: CSAPGTFLSSYNEQFF. In DNA form, the CDR3 reads TGCAGTGCCCCTGGGACTTTCCTTAGCTCCTACAATGAGCAGTTCTTC. The chain employs TRBV20-1 and TRBJ2-1, with D perhaps TRBD2 (6 bases). CDR3 length: 16 amino acids. Germline values: CDR1 DFQATT, CDR2 SNEGSKA (reference sequence). The germline V and J ends were trimmed by 6 bases and 0 bases, with 18 bases remaining between them.

The V gene is TRBV7-2, the J gene TRBJ1-1, with D unclear. Germline loops: CDR1 SGHTA, CDR2 FQGNSA. V lost 4 bases to trimming and J lost 6 bases, with 12 bases between them. The length of the CDR3 is 13 residues. The CDR3 here is CASSYAVRAEAFF. The DNA of the CDR3 is TGTGCCAGCAGCTATGCCGTAAGGGCTGAAGCTTTCTTT.

In the case of this clonotype: A much larger clone lies one base from this, so it may be a read error. J is TRBJ2-1 and V is TRBV7-7; D uncertain. Germline V gene sequence: CDR1 SSHAT, CDR2 FNYEAQ (reference sequence). This CDR3 region has 15 residues. The DNA of the CDR3 is TGTGCTAGCAGCTTAGGGCTTAGCTCCTGCAATGAGCAGTTCTTC. Translating it yields CASSLGLSSCNEQFF.

This clonotype occurred many times. The gene calls are TRBV5-6 and TRBJ1-5; maybe TRBD1 (5 bases). From germline, CDR1 is SGHDT and CDR2 YYEEEE. V was shortened by 4 bases and J by 2 bases, with 16 bases between the two germline ends. The CDR3 contains 16 residues. The CDR3 DNA reads TGTGCCAGCAGCCAGGGTTGGAAGGGACGCAATCAGCCCCAGCATTTT. Its protein product is CASSQGWKGRNQPQHF.

This clonotype has at least ten counts. The V call is TRBV27, the J call TRBJ2-7; TRBD2 matches 8 bases. CDR3 size: 14 residues. J lost 4 bases, V lost 3 bases, and 5 bases had no gene match. Germline loops: CDR1 MNHEY, CDR2 SMNVEV (reference sequence). CDR3 in amino acids: CASSFSGSKYEQYF. The DNA for the CDR3 is TGTGCCAGCAGTTTCAGCGGGAGTAAGTACGAGCAGTACTTC.

The table lists this clonotype with many counts. J is TRBJ1-1 and V is TRBV27; D remains unclear. This CDR3 contains 14 residues. Between the trimmed V and J ends, which lost 6 bases and 3 bases, there was a span of 14 bases. Per germline, CDR1 MNHEY and CDR2 SMNVEV (reference sequence). CDR3 nucleotides: TGTGCCAGCAGCCATCGGGGAGGCGACACTGAAGCTTTCTTT. Protein: CASSHRGGDTEAFF.

The sample holds many counts of this clonotype. The chain couples TRBV29-1 to TRBJ2-3; 10 bases are a match to TRBD2. The CDR3 is made up of 16 amino acids. Germline V gene lookup returns CDR1 SQVTM and CDR2 ANQGSEA. The ends lost 6 bases at V and 1 base at J; junction bases unmatched: 10. This chain's CDR3 is CSVGGAGGPRTDTQYF. CDR3 sequence (DNA): TGCAGCGTCGGCGGAGCGGGAGGGCCTCGCACAGATACGCAGTATTTT.

Details on this clonotype: This may come from a read error, since a much larger clone is one base off. The V and J genes are TRBV7-2 and TRBJ1-1; 7 positions agree with TRBD1. This CDR3 spans 16 amino acids. J lost 9 bases, V lost 4 bases, and 17 bases had no gene match. Germline V gives CDR1 SGHTA, CDR2 FQGNSA. In nucleotides, the CDR3 is TGTGCCAGCAGCTCCAGGGGGGCCGACCTGGGTACTAAAGCTTTCTTT. Its protein product is CASSSRGADLGTKAFF.

This clonotype was detected a few times. Since a much larger clone is just one base distant, this may be a read error. The chain carries TRBV4-1 and TRBJ2-1; a possible D gene is TRBD2 (6 bases). Germline CDR1 MGHRA, CDR2 YSYEKL. With 1 base removed from V and 12 bases from J, the gap between germline ends came to 19 bases. CDR3 length: 15 residues. The CDR3 here is CASSQAELLAGGQFF. As DNA, the CDR3 is TGCGCCAGCAGCCAAGCAGAACTACTAGCCGGAGGGCAGTTCTTC.

Details on this clonotype: Given a much more abundant clone one base away, this may be a read error. It is likely a read error, because the conserved phenylalanine at the end of the CDR3 is missing. The chain links TRBV7-2 to TRBJ2-7; 9 nucleotides agree with TRBD2. This CDR3 comprises 15 residues. Germline lookup yields CDR1 SGHTA and CDR2 FQGNSA. V lost 4 bases and J lost 5; bases outside the gene matches: 9. CDR3 loop: CASSSQAGGPNEQYL. The CDR3 nucleotides read TGTGCCAGCAGCTCCCAGGCGGGAGGGCCCAACGAGCAGTACCTC.

This clonotype was observed at least ten times. The chain combines TRBV20-1 with TRBJ2-1; 8 nucleotides match TRBD2. V dropped 6 bases and J dropped 7; count of bases not matched to a gene: 14. Germline V gives CDR1 DFQATT, CDR2 SNEGSKA (reference sequence). The CDR3 length is 15 residues. The CDR3 loop reads CSAPRGLGFVNEQFF. The CDR3 DNA sequence: TGCAGTGCCCCCAGGGGACTAGGATTTGTAAATGAGCAGTTCTTC.

This clonotype was seen ten or more times. The chain links TRBV7-8 to TRBJ2-1; D tentatively fits TRBD1 or TRBD2 (6 bases each). Per the germline V gene, CDR1 is SGHVS and CDR2 is FQNEAQ. The CDR3 consists of 14 residues. Trimming left V 5 bases short and J 9 bases short, with 17 bases between. This chain's CDR3 is CASSPEWGAGEQFF. CDR3 coding DNA: TGTGCCAGCAGCCCCGAGTGGGGGGCGGGTGAGCAGTTCTTC. Together with reference TRBV7-8 and TRBJ2-1, the CDR3 gives the full variable domain: GAGVSQSPRYKVAKRGQDVALRCDPISGHVSLFWYQQALGQGPEFLTYFQNEAQLDKSGLPSDRFFAERPEGSVSTLKIQRTQQEDSAVYLCASSPEWGAGEQFFGPGTRLTVL.

This clonotype was observed a handful of times. The chain uses TRBV6-2 or TRBV6-3 and TRBJ1-2; D call uncertain. This CDR3 contains 13 residues. Trimming shortened V by 7 bases and J by 8 bases, and 17 bases separated the two germline ends. The germline V gene encodes CDR1 MNHEY and CDR2 SVGEGT. The CDR3 region is CASNPTGVGGYTF. The CDR3 DNA follows: TGTGCCAGCAACCCCACTGGAGTCGGCGGCTACACCTTC.

At least ten counts were recorded for this clonotype. The chain uses TRBV2 and TRBJ1-2, with D possibly matching TRBD1 (5 bases). CDR3 length: 13 residues. Per the germline V gene, CDR1 is SNHLY and CDR2 is FYNNEI. The V end lost 4 bases, the J end lost 4 bases, and 10 bases lay between the germline ends. CDR3: CASSVGGRYGYTF. In DNA, the CDR3 is TGTGCCAGCAGTGTTGGGGGTCGCTATGGCTACACCTTC.

This clonotype is judged medium-sized. The chain joins TRBV21-1 to TRBJ1-1; TRBD1, the D gene given by the table, was not confirmed from the DNA. TRBV21-1 is a known pseudogene. CDR3 length equals 15 residues. CDR3 sequence (DNA): TGTGCCAGCAGTGGGGGGGGCAGGGGTAACACTGAAGCTTTCTTT. It codes for CASSGGGRGNTEAFF.

The chain links TRBV20-1 to TRBJ2-3; D perhaps matches TRBD2 (7 bases). The CDR3 covers 12 residues. Germline V gene lookup returns CDR1 DFQATT and CDR2 SNEGSKA (reference sequence). Trimming removed 6 bases from V and 2 bases from J, with 9 bases in between. The CDR3 nucleotides read TGCAGTGCGGGGGGGGCCACAGATACGCAGTATTTT. Protein sequence: CSAGGATDTQYF.

The table lists this clonotype with many counts. The chain uses TRBV7-9 and TRBJ2-7, with D perhaps TRBD1 or TRBD2 (5 bases each). CDR3 size: 13 residues. The germline gives CDR1 SEHNR, CDR2 FQNEAQ (reference sequence). Trimming left V 2 bases short and J 5 bases short, with 10 bases between. CDR3 nucleotide sequence: TGTGCCAGCAGCTTAAGTAGAGGGGACGAGCAGTACTTC. Translation gives CASSLSRGDEQYF.

This clonotype was recorded at least ten times. The chain joins TRBV25-1 to TRBJ2-4; D gene uncertain. This CDR3 is built from 18 residues. V lost 6 bases and J 5 bases, leaving 26 bases between the germline ends. Looked up from germline, CDR1 is MGHDK and CDR2 is SYGVNS. CDR3 nucleotides: TGTGCCAGCAGCCCCGCCGGGCTCGACCCCCGCGGCCAAAACATTCAGTACTTC. It is translated as CASSPAGLDPRGQNIQYF. The full variable domain, rest sourced from reference TRBV25-1 and TRBJ2-4, is EADIYQTPRYLVIGTGKKITLECSQTMGHDKMYWYQQDPGMELHLIHYSYGVNSTEKGDLSSESTVSRIRTEHFPLTLESARPSHTSQYLCASSPAGLDPRGQNIQYFGAGTRLSVL.

In regard to this clonotype: Possible read error: a much larger clone is one base away. The gene calls are TRBV29-1 and TRBJ2-7; unclear D gene. The CDR3 totals 13 residues. Germline CDR1 reads SQVTM; CDR2 reads ANQGSEA. The CDR3, as DNA: TGCGGCGTTGAAGAAGCCCGAGACGGCGAGCAGTACTTC. Translated, it gives CGVEEARDGEQYF.

This clonotype came up many times. The V and J genes are TRBV29-1 and TRBJ2-7; D may be TRBD2 (7 bases). CDR1 and CDR2 (germline): SQVTM, ANQGSEA. V was shortened by 3 bases and J by 7 bases, with 13 bases between the two germline ends. The CDR3 is 12 residues long. CDR3 DNA: TGCAGCGTTGAGGTCGGGGGGCGGGAGCAGTACTTC. It translates to CSVEVGGREQYF.

A note on this clonotype: This clone may be a read error of a much larger clone one base away. The gene calls are TRBV6-2 or TRBV6-3 and TRBJ2-5, with D unclear. Germline V CDR1 and CDR2: MNHEY, SVGEGT. The CDR3 contains 14 residues. The CDR3 bases are TGTGCCAGCAGACCGACGGGCGGTGAAAAGACCCGGTACTTC. This codes for CASRPTGGEKTRYF.

The chain combines TRBV28 with TRBJ2-3; 7 nucleotides line up with TRBD2. Germline V CDR1 and CDR2: MDHEN, SYDVKM. Germline trimming cut 7 bases from V and 1 base from J; bases unmatched to any gene: 8. CDR3 length equals 15 residues. CDR3 in amino acids: CASISERGGTDTQYF. The DNA of the CDR3 is TGTGCCAGCATATCCGAGCGGGGAGGCACAGATACGCAGTATTTT.

This clonotype was counted at least ten times. The chain couples TRBV29-1 to TRBJ1-1; the D gene is possibly TRBD1 (5 bases). The CDR3 runs 13 residues. Germline V CDR1 and CDR2: SQVTM, ANQGSEA. V lost 6 bases, J lost 10 bases, and 21 bases lay in between. DNA for the CDR3: TGCAGCGTCACCCCTGGGGGGGGGGAACGAGCTTTCTTT. Protein product: CSVTPGGGERAFF.

This clonotype was counted at least ten times. V usage is TRBV27 and J usage is TRBJ1-2, with a tentative D call TRBD1 (6 bases). Germline CDR1 is MNHEY and CDR2 is SMNVEV (reference sequence). Deletions cut 5 bases from V and 0 bases from J, with 10 bases between. This CDR3 has 14 amino acids. The CDR3 DNA follows: TGTGCCAGCAGTCTCTCAGGGGCTAACTATGGCTACACCTTC. Amino acids: CASSLSGANYGYTF.

This clonotype was observed many times. The chain combines TRBV7-6 with TRBJ2-2, with 7 positions matching TRBD2. The CDR3 totals 17 residues. V lost 1 base to trimming and J lost 4 bases; unmatched junction nucleotides: 9. Germline V gives CDR1 SGHVS, CDR2 FNYEAQ. The CDR3 reads CASSLVSSGTRTGELFF. CDR3 DNA sequence: TGTGCCAGCAGCTTAGTGTCGAGCGGGACTCGCACCGGGGAGCTGTTTTTT.

In this sample, this clonotype turned up many times. J is TRBJ2-7 and V is TRBV7-2, with unresolved D. The CDR3 loop spans 16 amino acids. Trimming took off 0 bases at V and 0 bases at J, with 12 bases between the two ends. Germline V gene lookup returns CDR1 SGHTA and CDR2 FQGNSA. The DNA of the CDR3 is TGTGCCAGCAGCTTAGCGTCCCGGATGCTCTCCTACGAGCAGTACTTC. This encodes CASSLASRMLSYEQYF.